This entry concerns a single TCR beta chain. What it recognizes is unknown. The protocol was immunoSEQ multiplex PCR, while the TCRdb copy is restricted to in-frame clones and leaves out a portion. The sample lists tens of thousands of clones; 74% were seen once. The data originate from a study of vaccination effects on CD4 cells after COVID-19. Subsequent to roughly 9 days of culture, CD4+ T cells were isolated. Vaccine administered to participants consisted of two doses of either BNT162b2 or mRNA-1273. Vaccinees lacked prior SARS-CoV-2 infection and tested negative for nucleocapsid antibodies. This CDR3 is 15 amino acids long. With 2 bases clipped from V and 5 bases from J, the junction kept 5 bases outside the gene matches. Germline loops: CDR1 GTSNPN, CDR2 SVGIG (reference sequence).

This clonotype originated in a human donor who received a COVID-19 vaccine. This chain uses TRBV30 with TRBJ2-3, with 12 bases fitting TRBD1. Sequenced here: CD4+ T cells from PBMCs cultured without peptide, sampled after COVID-19 vaccination. CDR3 sequence: CAWSPGQGALDTQYF. The CDR3 nucleotides read TGTGCCTGGAGTCCGGGACAGGGGGCATTAGATACGCAGTATTTT.